This TCR beta chain was found in a study of spatial heterogeneity in lung cancer. Study-level points and caveats: At tumor resection, ubiquitous expanded TCRs were detected in blood more often than later.

Notes on this clonotype: Its cognate antigen is unknown.

TCRdb independently ran MiXCR on the 5' RACE reads; one entry per CDR3 protein. The top ten clones hold about 40% of a sample with about 92,000 distinct CDR3 sequences, approximately 12% of them seen once. Documented time point: sample taken at primary tumor resection. Researchers sequenced whole RNA taken from tumor, nontumor lung or frozen PBMC without sorting. The origin of this receptor is a male donor with early-stage non-small cell lung cancer. Sequenced here: PBMCs, sampled at surgery.

The CDR3 DNA follows: TGTGCCAGCCACCTAGCGGAGAGGGGAACAGATACGCAGTATTTT. Protein sequence: CASHLAERGTDTQYF. The V and J genes are TRBV5-4 and TRBJ2-3, with 7 bases aligning to TRBD2. The germline V gene has CDR1 SGHNT and CDR2 YYREEE (reference sequence). CDR3 length: 15 residues. J was trimmed by 3 bases and V by 7 bases; bases with no gene match: 11.